Listed below are T cell receptor beta chains from one sample, sequenced in a study of shared clonotypes between healthy human individuals. Data came from immunoSEQ multiplex PCR; TCRdb stores just in-frame clones and leaves some out. The table records about 490,000 clones, roughly 78% of them present only once. Sequenced input: PBMCs. Receptors were obtained from a woman aged 35 to 49 in good health. Some clones in this sample may be carry-over from other donors' samples. Each CDR3 is given with its conserved first and last residue. Each record gives: CDR3 length, J gene, clone size, V gene, D gene, CDR3 protein, CDR3 DNA. The D gene is left open where the match is weak. Clone size, where shown, is once, few, many, or a class for clones that have expanded.

14 | TRBJ2-7 | NA | TRBV6-1 | NA | CASSEQEPTYEQYF | TGTGCCAGCAGTGAACAGGAGCCAACCTACGAGCAGTACTTC
15 | TRBJ2-7 | few | TRBV27 | NA | CASSFLGTAVYEQYF | TGTGCCAGCAGTTTTCTCGGGACGGCGGTTTACGAGCAGTACTTC
14 | TRBJ2-3 | few | TRBV10-3 | TRBD1 | CAIRGTGITDTQYF | TGTGCCATCAGGGGGACAGGGATCACAGATACGCAGTATTTT
12 | TRBJ2-2 | NA | TRBV19 | NA | CASSIGVLELFF | TGTGCCAGTAGTATAGGGGTCCTGGAGCTGTTTTTT
15 | TRBJ1-1 | NA | TRBV5-1 | TRBD1 | CASGLSRGENTEAFF | TGCGCCAGCGGGCTCAGCAGGGGGGAGAACACTGAAGCTTTCTTT
15 | TRBJ2-7 | NA | TRBV7-9 | TRBD1 | CASSPTGVDSYEQYF | TGTGCCAGCAGCCCTACAGGGGTGGATTCCTACGAGCAGTACTTC
15 | TRBJ2-1 | once | TRBV7-8 | TRBD2 | CASSRLAGGPGEQFF | TGTGCCAGCAGCAGACTAGCGGGAGGGCCGGGGGAGCAGTTCTTC
18 | TRBJ1-5 | NA | TRBV19 | NA | CASTLGGTLSRSNQPQHF | TGTGCCAGTACCCTGGGAGGGACGTTAAGTAGGAGCAATCAGCCCCAGCATTTT
18 | TRBJ2-6 | few | TRBV11-2 | NA | CASSLRASMNSGANVLTF | TGTGCCAGCAGCTTACGGGCTAGCATGAACTCTGGGGCCAACGTCCTGACTTTC
14 | TRBJ2-2 | NA | TRBV30 | NA | CVWSLGPNTGGLFF | TGTGTCTGGAGCCTCGGACCAAACACCGGGGGGCTGTTTTTT
16 | TRBJ2-3 | few | TRBV11-2 | NA | CASSLEGRVPTDTQYF | TGTGCCAGCAGCTTAGAAGGGCGGGTCCCCACAGATACGCAGTATTTT
14 | TRBJ2-3 | once | TRBV28 | TRBD1 | CASSSPDRRDTQYF | TGTGCCAGCAGTTCCCCGGACAGGAGGGATACGCAGTATTTT
16 | TRBJ2-7 | NA | TRBV28 | TRBD2 | CASSPLGEGKDYEQYF | TGTGCCAGCAGCCCCTTAGGGGAGGGTAAGGACTACGAGCAGTACTTC
14 | TRBJ2-7 | NA | TRBV5-1 | TRBD2 | CASSLTSGTYEQYF | TGCGCCAGCAGCTTGACTAGCGGGACTTACGAGCAGTACTTC
15 | TRBJ2-1 | NA | TRBV6-1 | TRBD2 | CASRLTSGYYNEQFF | TGTGCCAGCAGGCTGACTAGCGGGTACTACAATGAGCAGTTCTTC
16 | TRBJ1-4 | NA | TRBV5-6 | TRBD1 | CASSGTGGTTNEKLFF | TGTGCCAGCAGCGGTACAGGGGGTACAACTAATGAAAAACTGTTTTTT
13 | TRBJ1-1 | NA | TRBV7-9 | NA | CASSLSYNTEAFF | TGTGCCAGCAGCTTAAGCTATAACACTGAAGCTTTCTTT
14 | TRBJ2-6 | few | TRBV28 | NA | CASSPGGGANVLTF | TGTGCCAGCAGTCCTGGGGGTGGGGCCAACGTCCTGACTTTC
13 | TRBJ1-2 | NA | TRBV28 | TRBD1 | CASLDRANYGYTF | TGTGCCAGTTTGGACAGGGCAAACTATGGCTACACCTTC
19 | TRBJ2-5 | once | TRBV10-1 | TRBD2 | CASSEDPGTSGRAQETQYF | TGCGCCAGCAGTGAAGACCCCGGGACTAGCGGGAGGGCCCAAGAGACCCAGTACTTC
16 | TRBJ2-1 | NA | TRBV19 | TRBD1 | CASSRTRDRNYNEQFF | TGTGCCAGTAGTCGAACCCGGGACAGGAACTACAATGAGCAGTTCTTC
13 | TRBJ2-2 | NA | TRBV6-6 | NA | CASSLALTGELFF | TGTGCCAGCAGTTTGGCGTTGACCGGGGAGCTGTTTTTT